This TCR beta chain was profiled in a study of T-cell memory formation after mild COVID-19. Study-wide points: Memory sampled before infection contained some responding clones, suggesting cross-reactive memory joined. In second-wave clones peaking day 37, SARS-CoV-2 specificity remained unconfirmed.

The germline gives CDR1 MNHNY, CDR2 SVGAGI (reference sequence). There are 16 residues in the CDR3. The ends lost 5 bases at V and 1 base at J; junction bases unmatched: 8. As concerns this clonotype: Its cognate antigen is unknown.

TCRdb reprocessed the 5' RACE reads via MiXCR and lists one record per CDR3 protein. The repertoire holds fewer than 150,000 distinct CDR3 sequences, with 14% as singletons. This sequence was found in an adult woman who had mild COVID-19 (a few samples of this study predate the infection). Cell type and time point are not known. The chain couples TRBV6-6 to TRBJ2-5, with 9 bases identical to TRBD2. Material: PBMCs or a T cell subset sorted from them (not recorded which). In DNA, the CDR3 is TGTGCCAGCAGTCTTAACCCGGGACTAGCCCAAGAGACCCAGTACTTC. The encoded protein is CASSLNPGLAQETQYF.